The rows below give T cell receptor beta chains drawn from one sample of a study of identical twins. Each CDR3 protein gets one entry after TCRdb re-called the 5' RACE reads with MiXCR. The sample contains 500,000 or so distinct CDR3 sequences, about 20% of which appear only once. This same sample was also part of a study on T cells expressing NK-cell markers.

Sequenced input: CD4+ T cells sorted from blood. The origin of the receptors is a woman under 30 in good health. The CDR3 runs from the conserved cysteine through the conserved F or W. D genes are given only for firm matches. Clone size is shown for a subset of rows, as once, few, many or a class of expanded clone.

D gene: TRBD2
clone size: .
V gene: TRBV20-1
J gene: TRBJ2-7
CDR3 DNA: TGCAGTGCCATTGGGACTAACTCCTACGAGCAGTACTTC
CDR3 protein: CSAIGTNSYEQYF

D gene: .
clone size: few
V gene: TRBV3-1
J gene: TRBJ1-1
CDR3 DNA: TGTGCCAGCAGCCACCGGGACGGCGACCTTTTTAGCACTGAAGCTTTCTTT
CDR3 protein: CASSHRDGDLFSTEAFF

D gene: .
clone size: .
V gene: TRBV10-2
J gene: TRBJ1-1
CDR3 DNA: TGCGCCAGCATTAGGGGGGAGAACACTGAAGCTTTCTTT
CDR3 protein: CASIRGENTEAFF

D gene: TRBD2
clone size: .
V gene: TRBV7-2
J gene: TRBJ2-2
CDR3 DNA: TGTGCCAGCAGCACCCGACTAGCGACCACCGGGGAGCTGTTTTTT
CDR3 protein: CASSTRLATTGELFF

D gene: .
clone size: .
V gene: TRBV20-1
J gene: TRBJ2-2
CDR3 DNA: TGCAGTGCTAAGGGACATGGCCTAACCGGGGAGCTGTTTTTT
CDR3 protein: CSAKGHGLTGELFF

D gene: TRBD2
clone size: once
V gene: TRBV6-2/TRBV6-3
J gene: TRBJ2-6
CDR3 DNA: TGTGCCAGCAGTTACGAAGCGGGGCTCTCTGGGGCCAACGTCCTGACTTTC
CDR3 protein: CASSYEAGLSGANVLTF

D gene: .
clone size: .
V gene: TRBV4-3
J gene: TRBJ2-1
CDR3 DNA: TGCGCCAGCAGCCAAGACGCCCGGAGCTCCTACAATGAGCAGTTCTTC
CDR3 protein: CASSQDARSSYNEQFF

D gene: .
clone size: few
V gene: TRBV5-1
J gene: TRBJ1-1
CDR3 DNA: TGCGCCAGCAGCTTGGTGTCTGTAGGGTTGCCGAACACTGAAGCTTTCTTT
CDR3 protein: CASSLVSVGLPNTEAFF

D gene: .
clone size: few
V gene: TRBV5-1
J gene: TRBJ1-1
CDR3 DNA: TGCGCCAGCAGCTTGGAGAACCTGAACACTGAAGCTTTCTTT
CDR3 protein: CASSLENLNTEAFF

D gene: .
clone size: .
V gene: TRBV9
J gene: TRBJ1-5
CDR3 DNA: TGTGCCAGCAGCCCATTCCCAGGCCAAAATCAGCCCCAGCATTTT
CDR3 protein: CASSPFPGQNQPQHF

D gene: .
clone size: .
V gene: TRBV6-1
J gene: TRBJ2-1
CDR3 DNA: TGTGCCAGCAGGGCCGTCCGTCCCTACAATGAGCAGTTCTTC
CDR3 protein: CASRAVRPYNEQFF

D gene: .
clone size: .
V gene: TRBV5-1
J gene: TRBJ2-1
CDR3 DNA: TGCGCCAGCAGCTTGACCCCTTTGGCCTACAATGAGCAGTTCTTC
CDR3 protein: CASSLTPLAYNEQFF

D gene: TRBD1
clone size: few
V gene: TRBV7-2
J gene: TRBJ1-5
CDR3 DNA: TGTGCCAGCAGCTTAGGCCCAGGGGGCGGTCAGCCCCAGCATTTT
CDR3 protein: CASSLGPGGGQPQHF

D gene: .
clone size: many
V gene: TRBV5-1
J gene: TRBJ2-5
CDR3 DNA: TGCGCCAGCAGCTCCCTCGGTCGGCAAGAGACCCAGTACTTC
CDR3 protein: CASSSLGRQETQYF

D gene: .
clone size: few
V gene: TRBV20-1
J gene: TRBJ2-7
CDR3 DNA: TGCAGTGCTACCATAGACGGCTCCTACGAGCAGTACTTC
CDR3 protein: CSATIDGSYEQYF

D gene: .
clone size: .
V gene: TRBV12-3/TRBV12-4
J gene: TRBJ1-2
CDR3 DNA: TGTGCCAGCAGTTTAGGCAGCGTCTATGGCTACACCTTC
CDR3 protein: CASSLGSVYGYTF

D gene: .
clone size: many
V gene: TRBV7-2
J gene: TRBJ2-1
CDR3 DNA: TGTGCCAGTAGTAGGCAGGGCTACAATGAGCAGTTCTTC
CDR3 protein: CASSRQGYNEQFF

D gene: .
clone size: .
V gene: TRBV5-5
J gene: TRBJ1-1
CDR3 DNA: TGTGCCAGCAGCTTGTCTTACCCGGGATCGGGGACTGAAGCTTTCTTT
CDR3 protein: CASSLSYPGSGTEAFF

D gene: .
clone size: .
V gene: TRBV6-1
J gene: TRBJ2-1
CDR3 DNA: TGTGCCAGCAGTGAAGCGGCGGACAATGAGCAGTTCTTC
CDR3 protein: CASSEAADNEQFF

D gene: .
clone size: few
V gene: TRBV20-1
J gene: TRBJ2-7
CDR3 DNA: TGCAGTGCGAGGCGCACCTACGAGCAGTACTTC
CDR3 protein: CSARRTYEQYF

D gene: .
clone size: few
V gene: TRBV20-1
J gene: TRBJ2-3
CDR3 DNA: TGCAGTGCTAGAAGCCTAATACAAGATACGCAGTATTTT
CDR3 protein: CSARSLIQDTQYF

D gene: .
clone size: few
V gene: TRBV6-1
J gene: TRBJ1-2
CDR3 DNA: TGTGCCAGCAACCGACAATTAACGGGGGGCTACACCTTC
CDR3 protein: CASNRQLTGGYTF

D gene: TRBD1
clone size: few
V gene: TRBV25-1
J gene: TRBJ2-7
CDR3 DNA: TGTGCCAGCAGCTCCGGGACAGACGCCTACGAGCAGTACTTC
CDR3 protein: CASSSGTDAYEQYF

D gene: TRBD2
clone size: .
V gene: TRBV9
J gene: TRBJ2-1
CDR3 DNA: TGTGCCAGCAGCTCGAGGCCCAGCAGCGGGGAGCTTCACAATGAGCAGTTCTTC
CDR3 protein: CASSSRPSSGELHNEQFF

D gene: TRBD2
clone size: .
V gene: TRBV4-3
J gene: TRBJ2-3
CDR3 DNA: TGCGCCAGCAGCCGCGGGACTAGCGGAGCCACAGATACGCAGTATTTT
CDR3 protein: CASSRGTSGATDTQYF

D gene: TRBD2
clone size: .
V gene: TRBV7-9
J gene: TRBJ2-3
CDR3 DNA: TGTGCCAGCAGCTTAGGACTAGCGGATTACACAGATACGCAGTATTTT
CDR3 protein: CASSLGLADYTDTQYF

D gene: TRBD1
clone size: few
V gene: TRBV15
J gene: TRBJ2-1
CDR3 DNA: TGTGCCACCTCCGGACAGGGGGCCTACAATGAGCAGTTCTTC
CDR3 protein: CATSGQGAYNEQFF

D gene: TRBD2
clone size: .
V gene: TRBV7-8
J gene: TRBJ2-1
CDR3 DNA: TGTGCCAGCAGTATCGTAGCGGGAGGAAACAATGAGCAGTTCTTC
CDR3 protein: CASSIVAGGNNEQFF

D gene: TRBD1
clone size: .
V gene: TRBV20-1
J gene: TRBJ2-3
CDR3 DNA: TGCAGTGCTAGTAACGGGACAGGAGGGAGAGATACGCAGTATTTT
CDR3 protein: CSASNGTGGRDTQYF

D gene: TRBD2
clone size: .
V gene: TRBV9
J gene: TRBJ2-1
CDR3 DNA: TGTGCCAGCAGCGGGGTCCAAAGCGGGAGGCCCGCCTACAATGAGCAGTTCTTC
CDR3 protein: CASSGVQSGRPAYNEQFF

D gene: TRBD2
clone size: .
V gene: TRBV5-1
J gene: TRBJ2-5
CDR3 DNA: TGCGCCAGCAGCTTTCGACTAGCACTCCGAGGAAACCAAGAGACCCAGTACTTC
CDR3 protein: CASSFRLALRGNQETQYF

D gene: .
clone size: many
V gene: TRBV24-1
J gene: TRBJ2-1
CDR3 DNA: TGTGCCACCAGTGATTATAATGAGCAGTTCTTC
CDR3 protein: CATSDYNEQFF

D gene: TRBD2
clone size: .
V gene: TRBV9
J gene: TRBJ2-1
CDR3 DNA: TGTGCCAGCAGCCGAGCTAGCGGGAGGTACAATGAGCAGTTCTTC
CDR3 protein: CASSRASGRYNEQFF

D gene: TRBD2
clone size: .
V gene: TRBV7-6
J gene: TRBJ2-1
CDR3 DNA: TGTGCCAGCAGTCGGACTAGCGGGAGGTGGCGGCAGTTCTTC
CDR3 protein: CASSRTSGRWRQFF

D gene: .
clone size: few
V gene: TRBV10-3
J gene: TRBJ2-3
CDR3 DNA: TGTGCCATCGGGTCGGGAGTAACAGATACGCAGTATTTT
CDR3 protein: CAIGSGVTDTQYF

D gene: .
clone size: few
V gene: TRBV5-1
J gene: TRBJ1-2
CDR3 DNA: TGCGCCAGCAGCGTTATGGGGGTGCCCGGCTACACCTTC
CDR3 protein: CASSVMGVPGYTF

D gene: TRBD2
clone size: few
V gene: TRBV20-1
J gene: TRBJ2-7
CDR3 DNA: TGCAGTGCTAGAGACCCCTGGGGGACTAGCGAGTCGCTTTTAGGCGAGCAGTACTTC
CDR3 protein: CSARDPWGTSESLLGEQYF

D gene: .
clone size: .
V gene: TRBV12-3/TRBV12-4
J gene: TRBJ2-7
CDR3 DNA: TGTGCCAGCAGTTTTGAGGCCTACGAGCAGTACTTC
CDR3 protein: CASSFEAYEQYF

D gene: TRBD1
clone size: many
V gene: TRBV6-2/TRBV6-3
J gene: TRBJ2-2
CDR3 DNA: TGTGCCAGCAGTTACGGGACAGGGGAGACCGGGGAGCTGTTTTTT
CDR3 protein: CASSYGTGETGELFF

D gene: TRBD2
clone size: .
V gene: TRBV13
J gene: TRBJ2-1
CDR3 DNA: TGTGCCAGCAGCTTAGGCGGGGGGGTCAGAAACAATGAGCAGTTCTTC
CDR3 protein: CASSLGGGVRNNEQFF

D gene: .
clone size: .
V gene: TRBV21-1
J gene: TRBJ2-7
CDR3 DNA: TGTGCCAGCAGCAAACGGGCGAGACAGGATCCCTACGAGCAGTACTTC
CDR3 protein: CASSKRARQDPYEQYF

D gene: .
clone size: few
V gene: TRBV3-1
J gene: TRBJ2-5
CDR3 DNA: TGTGCCAGCAGCCACCTAGGAGAGGAAGAGACCCAGTACTTC
CDR3 protein: CASSHLGEEETQYF

D gene: .
clone size: few
V gene: TRBV20-1
J gene: TRBJ2-3
CDR3 DNA: TGCAGTGCTGGGATGGCTACAGATACGCAGTATTTT
CDR3 protein: CSAGMATDTQYF

D gene: .
clone size: many
V gene: TRBV5-1
J gene: TRBJ2-2
CDR3 DNA: TGCGCCAGCAGAAGACAGGACCACACCGGGGAGCTGTTTTTT
CDR3 protein: CASRRQDHTGELFF